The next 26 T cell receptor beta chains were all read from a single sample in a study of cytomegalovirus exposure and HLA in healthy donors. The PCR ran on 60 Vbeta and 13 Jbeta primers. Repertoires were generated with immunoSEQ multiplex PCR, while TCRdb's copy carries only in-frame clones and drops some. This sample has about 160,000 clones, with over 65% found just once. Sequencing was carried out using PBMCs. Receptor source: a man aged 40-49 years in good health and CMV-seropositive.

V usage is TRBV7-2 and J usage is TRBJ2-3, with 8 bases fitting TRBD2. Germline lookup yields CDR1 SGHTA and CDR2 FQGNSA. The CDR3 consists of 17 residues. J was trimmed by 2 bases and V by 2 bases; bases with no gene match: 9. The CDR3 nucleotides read TGTGCCAGCAGCTTATTTGGGCGGGGGGCTTTCACAGATACGCAGTATTTT. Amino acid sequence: CASSLFGRGAFTDTQYF.

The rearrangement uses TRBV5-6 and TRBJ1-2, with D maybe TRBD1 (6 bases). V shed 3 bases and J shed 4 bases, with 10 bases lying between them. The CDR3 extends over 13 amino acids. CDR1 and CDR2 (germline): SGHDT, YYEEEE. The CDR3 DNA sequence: TGTGCCAGCAGCTCCGACAGGCCCTATGGCTACACCTTC. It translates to CASSSDRPYGYTF.

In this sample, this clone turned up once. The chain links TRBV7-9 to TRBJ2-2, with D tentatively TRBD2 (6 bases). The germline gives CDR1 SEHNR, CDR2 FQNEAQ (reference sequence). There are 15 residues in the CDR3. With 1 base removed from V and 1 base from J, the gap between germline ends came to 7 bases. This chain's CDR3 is CASSLGGVNTGELFF. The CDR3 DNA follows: TGTGCCAGCAGCTTAGGGGGGGTGAACACCGGGGAGCTGTTTTTT.

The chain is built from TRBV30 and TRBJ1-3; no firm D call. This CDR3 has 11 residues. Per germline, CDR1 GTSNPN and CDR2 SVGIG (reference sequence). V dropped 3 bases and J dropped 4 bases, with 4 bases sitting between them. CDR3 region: CAWRGGNTIYF. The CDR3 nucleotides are TGTGCCTGGAGGGGCGGAAACACCATATATTTT.

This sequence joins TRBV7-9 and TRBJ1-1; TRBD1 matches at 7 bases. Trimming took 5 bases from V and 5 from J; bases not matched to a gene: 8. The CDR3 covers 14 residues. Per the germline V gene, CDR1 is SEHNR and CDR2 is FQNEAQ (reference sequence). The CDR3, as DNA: TGTGCCAGCAGCACAGAGGGGGCGAAGACTGAAGCTTTCTTT. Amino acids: CASSTEGAKTEAFF.

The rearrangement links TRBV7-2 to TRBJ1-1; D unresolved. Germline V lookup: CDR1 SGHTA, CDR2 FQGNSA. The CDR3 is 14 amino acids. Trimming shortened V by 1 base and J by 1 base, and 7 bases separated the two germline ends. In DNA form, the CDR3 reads TGTGCCAGCAGCTTAGGAGCCGGGAACACTGAAGCTTTCTTT. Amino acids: CASSLGAGNTEAFF. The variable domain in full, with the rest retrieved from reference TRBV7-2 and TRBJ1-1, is GAGVSQSPSNKVTEKGKDVELRCDPISGHTALYWYRQSLGQGLEFLIYFQGNSAPDKSGLPSDRFSAERTGGSVSTLTIQRTQQEDSAVYLCASSLGAGNTEAFFGQGTRLTVV.

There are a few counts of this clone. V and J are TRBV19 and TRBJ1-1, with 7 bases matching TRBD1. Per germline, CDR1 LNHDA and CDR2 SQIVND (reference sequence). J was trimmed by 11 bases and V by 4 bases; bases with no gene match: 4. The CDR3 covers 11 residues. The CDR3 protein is CASSTRGDAFF. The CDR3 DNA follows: TGTGCCAGTAGTACCAGGGGGGACGCTTTCTTT.

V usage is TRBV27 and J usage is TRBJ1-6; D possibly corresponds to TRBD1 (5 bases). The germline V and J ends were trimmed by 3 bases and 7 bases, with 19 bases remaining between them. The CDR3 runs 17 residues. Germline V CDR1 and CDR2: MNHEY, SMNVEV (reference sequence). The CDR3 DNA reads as TGTGCCAGCAGTTTGGTCGGGGGTGGCCTGGCGAATTCACCCCTCCACTTT. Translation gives CASSLVGGGLANSPLHF.

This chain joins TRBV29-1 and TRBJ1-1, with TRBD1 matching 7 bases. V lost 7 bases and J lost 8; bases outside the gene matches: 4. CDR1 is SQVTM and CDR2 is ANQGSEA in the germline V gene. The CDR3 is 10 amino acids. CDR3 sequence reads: CSAGQAEAFF. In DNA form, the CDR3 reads TGCAGCGCCGGACAGGCCGAAGCTTTCTTT.

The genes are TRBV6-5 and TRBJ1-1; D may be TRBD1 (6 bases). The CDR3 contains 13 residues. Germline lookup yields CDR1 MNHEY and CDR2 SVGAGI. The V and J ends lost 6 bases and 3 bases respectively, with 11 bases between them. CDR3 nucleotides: TGTGCCAGCAGCCAGGGGTGGTACACTGAAGCTTTCTTT. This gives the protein CASSQGWYTEAFF.

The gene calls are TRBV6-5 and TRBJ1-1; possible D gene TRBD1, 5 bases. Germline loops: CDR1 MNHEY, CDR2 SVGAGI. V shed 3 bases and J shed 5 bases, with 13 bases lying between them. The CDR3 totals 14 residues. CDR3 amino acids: CASSYKGIRTEAFF. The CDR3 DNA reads TGTGCCAGCAGTTATAAGGGGATAAGGACTGAAGCTTTCTTT.

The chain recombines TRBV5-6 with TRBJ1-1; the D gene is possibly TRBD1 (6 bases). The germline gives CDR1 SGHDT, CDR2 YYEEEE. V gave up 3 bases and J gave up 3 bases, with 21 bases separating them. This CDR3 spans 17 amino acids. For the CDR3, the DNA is TGTGCCAGCAGCTCCCTAAAGGACCCAGGGGTGCACACTGAAGCTTTCTTT. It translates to CASSSLKDPGVHTEAFF.

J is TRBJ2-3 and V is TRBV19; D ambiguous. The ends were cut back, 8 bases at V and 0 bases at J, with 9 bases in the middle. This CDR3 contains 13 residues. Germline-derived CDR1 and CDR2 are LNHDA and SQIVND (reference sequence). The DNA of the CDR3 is TGTGCCAGTGGAGATACTAGCACAGATACGCAGTATTTT. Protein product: CASGDTSTDTQYF.

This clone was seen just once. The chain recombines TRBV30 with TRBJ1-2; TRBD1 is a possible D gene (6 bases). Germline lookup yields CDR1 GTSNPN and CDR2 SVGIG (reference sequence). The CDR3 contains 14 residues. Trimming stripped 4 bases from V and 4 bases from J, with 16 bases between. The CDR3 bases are TGTGCCTGGACCCCGGCTGGGGGCTTCTATGGCTACACCTTC. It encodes CAWTPAGGFYGYTF.

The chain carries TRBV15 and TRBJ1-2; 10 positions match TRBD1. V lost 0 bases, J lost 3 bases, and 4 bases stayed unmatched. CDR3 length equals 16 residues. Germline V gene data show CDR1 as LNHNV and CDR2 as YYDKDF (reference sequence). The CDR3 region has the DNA TGTGCCACCAGCAGAGAAGGGGACAGGGGTGACTATGGCTACACCTTC. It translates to CATSREGDRGDYGYTF.

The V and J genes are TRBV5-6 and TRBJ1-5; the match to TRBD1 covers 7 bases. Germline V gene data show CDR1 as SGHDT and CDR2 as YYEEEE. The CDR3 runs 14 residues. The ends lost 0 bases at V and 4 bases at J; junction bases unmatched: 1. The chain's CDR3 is CASSLGDRNQPQHF. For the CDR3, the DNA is TGTGCCAGCAGCTTGGGGGACAGAAATCAGCCCCAGCATTTT.

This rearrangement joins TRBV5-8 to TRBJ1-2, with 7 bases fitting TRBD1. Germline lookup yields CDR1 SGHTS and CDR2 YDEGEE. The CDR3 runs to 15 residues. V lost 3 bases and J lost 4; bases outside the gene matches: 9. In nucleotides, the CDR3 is TGTGCCAGCAGCTCCTGGACAGGAAACATCTATGGCTACACCTTC. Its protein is CASSSWTGNIYGYTF.

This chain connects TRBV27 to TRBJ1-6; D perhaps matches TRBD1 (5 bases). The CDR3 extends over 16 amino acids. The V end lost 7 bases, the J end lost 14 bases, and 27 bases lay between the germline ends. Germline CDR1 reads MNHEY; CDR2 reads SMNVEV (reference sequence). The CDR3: CASTPGGGTPRRALHF. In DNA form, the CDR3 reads TGTGCCAGCACTCCTGGGGGAGGGACGCCTAGGAGGGCCCTCCACTTT.

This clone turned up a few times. The DNA of the CDR3 is TGCGCCAGCAGCCCCGACCCCTTCCTAGCGGGTGATAGGACCTACAATGAGCAGTTCTTC. It specifies CASSPDPFLAGDRTYNEQFF. The V call is TRBV4-1, the J call TRBJ2-1; 8 nucleotides line up with TRBD2. V lost 4 bases, J lost 2 bases, and 19 bases stayed unmatched. The germline V gene has CDR1 MGHRA and CDR2 YSYEKL. CDR3 length: 20 amino acids.

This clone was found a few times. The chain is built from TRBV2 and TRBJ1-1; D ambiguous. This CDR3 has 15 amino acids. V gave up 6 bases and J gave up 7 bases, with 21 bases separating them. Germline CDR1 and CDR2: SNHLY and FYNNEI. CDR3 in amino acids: CASREGVAGLLEAFF. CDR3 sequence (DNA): TGTGCCAGCAGGGAGGGTGTAGCAGGTCTTCTTGAAGCTTTCTTT.

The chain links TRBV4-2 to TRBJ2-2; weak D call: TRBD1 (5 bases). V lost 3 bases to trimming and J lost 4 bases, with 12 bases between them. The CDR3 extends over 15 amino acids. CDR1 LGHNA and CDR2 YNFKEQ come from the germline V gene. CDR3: CASSQETARTGELFF. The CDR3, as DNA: TGTGCCAGCAGCCAGGAGACAGCCCGCACCGGGGAGCTGTTTTTT.

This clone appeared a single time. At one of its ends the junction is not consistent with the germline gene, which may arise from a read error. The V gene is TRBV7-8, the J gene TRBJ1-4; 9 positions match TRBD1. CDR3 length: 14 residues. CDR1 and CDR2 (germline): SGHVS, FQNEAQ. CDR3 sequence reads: CAGSIGTGREKLFF. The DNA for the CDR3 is TGTGCCGGCAGCATAGGGACAGGGAGGGAAAAACTGTTTTTT.

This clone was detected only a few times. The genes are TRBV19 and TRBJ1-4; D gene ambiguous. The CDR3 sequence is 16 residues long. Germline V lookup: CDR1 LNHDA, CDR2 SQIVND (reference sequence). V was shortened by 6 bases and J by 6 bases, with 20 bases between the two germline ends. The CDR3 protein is CASSPAGRARDEKLFF. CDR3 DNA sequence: TGTGCCAGTAGCCCGGCGGGGAGGGCGAGGGATGAAAAACTGTTTTTT.

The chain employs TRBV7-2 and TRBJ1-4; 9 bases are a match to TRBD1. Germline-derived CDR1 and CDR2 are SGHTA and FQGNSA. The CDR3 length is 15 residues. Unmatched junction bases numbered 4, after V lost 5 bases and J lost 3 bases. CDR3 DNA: TGTGCCAGCAGCCTCCGGACAGGGGCTAATGAAAAACTGTTTTTT. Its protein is CASSLRTGANEKLFF. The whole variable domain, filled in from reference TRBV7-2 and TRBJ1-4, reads GAGVSQSPSNKVTEKGKDVELRCDPISGHTALYWYRQSLGQGLEFLIYFQGNSAPDKSGLPSDRFSAERTGGSVSTLTIQRTQQEDSAVYLCASSLRTGANEKLFFGSGTQLSVL.

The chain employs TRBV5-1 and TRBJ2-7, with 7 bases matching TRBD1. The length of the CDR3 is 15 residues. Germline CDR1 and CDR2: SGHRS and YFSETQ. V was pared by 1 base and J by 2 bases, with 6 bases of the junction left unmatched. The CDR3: CASSLPTGDPYEQYF. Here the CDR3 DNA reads TGCGCCAGCAGCTTGCCAACAGGGGACCCCTACGAGCAGTACTTC.

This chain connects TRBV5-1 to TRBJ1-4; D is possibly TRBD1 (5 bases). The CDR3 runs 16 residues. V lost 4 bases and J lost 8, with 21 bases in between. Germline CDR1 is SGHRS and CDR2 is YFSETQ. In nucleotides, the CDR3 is TGCGCCAGCAGCCTTGGCGGGACCAGGGTTGGAGAAAAACTGTTTTTT. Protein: CASSLGGTRVGEKLFF.